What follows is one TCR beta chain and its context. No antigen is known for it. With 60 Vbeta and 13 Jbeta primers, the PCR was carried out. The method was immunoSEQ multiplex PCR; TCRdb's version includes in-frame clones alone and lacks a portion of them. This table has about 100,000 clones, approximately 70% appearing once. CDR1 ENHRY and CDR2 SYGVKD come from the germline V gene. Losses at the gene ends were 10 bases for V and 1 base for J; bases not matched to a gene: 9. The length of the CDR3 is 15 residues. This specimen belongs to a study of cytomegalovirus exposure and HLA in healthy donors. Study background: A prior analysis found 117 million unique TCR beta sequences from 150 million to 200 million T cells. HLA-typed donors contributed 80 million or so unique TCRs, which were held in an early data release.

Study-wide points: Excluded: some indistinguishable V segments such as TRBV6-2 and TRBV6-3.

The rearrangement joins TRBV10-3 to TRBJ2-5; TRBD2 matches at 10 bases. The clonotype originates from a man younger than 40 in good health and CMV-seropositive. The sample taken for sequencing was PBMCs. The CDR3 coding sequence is TGTGCCACCCTGCCTAGCGGGGGTTCCCAAGAGACCCAGTACTTC. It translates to CATLPSGGSQETQYF.